This T cell receptor beta chain was retrieved from a study of ipilimumab plus nivolumab after autologous stem cell transplantation. Assay: immunoSEQ multiplex PCR; the TCRdb copy retains only in-frame clones and omits some. The sample has 10,000 to 15,000 clones, 73% seen once. CDR1 SQVTM and CDR2 ANQGSEA come from the germline V gene. The V gene lost 8 bases and the J gene lost 0 bases, with 23 bases spanning the gap. This CDR3 spans 17 amino acids. Dosing: nivolumab 3 mg/kg IV, weeks 1, 4, 7, 10, then every two weeks to week 26. V is TRBV29-1 and J is TRBJ2-4, with D unclear. This receptor was identified in a male donor with diffuse large B-cell lymphoma. The sample in question was PBMCs, obtained in a trial of ipilimumab plus nivolumab as post-transplant consolidation. Here the CDR3 DNA reads TGCAGCCCACCACTCCCGCTGCATCGGCTAGCCAAAAACATTCAGTACTTC. Its translation: CSPPLPLHRLAKNIQYF.